These 8 T cell receptor beta chains were all obtained from the same sample, sequenced in a study of control samples from healthy donors and cancer patients. The protocol was immunoSEQ multiplex PCR, while the TCRdb copy is restricted to in-frame clones and leaves out a portion. The repertoire consists of roughly 100,000 clones, with 92% occurring once and the leading ten covering roughly 2.5%. Sequenced input: blood. The receptors here all came from a woman aged 18-35 years in good health.

CDR3 bases: TGCGCCAGCAGCTTGAGCCCGGGCCCTCCCAACGAGCAGTACTTC. Protein sequence: CASSLSPGPPNEQYF. The chain links TRBV5-1 to TRBJ2-7; D uncertain. Germline CDR1 reads SGHRS; CDR2 reads YFSETQ. The CDR3 length is 15 residues. V was cut by 1 base and J by 5 bases, with 16 bases left in between.

The chain couples TRBV14 to TRBJ2-5, with D possibly being TRBD1 (7 bases). The CDR3 runs 15 residues. CDR1 and CDR2 (germline): SGHDN, FVKESK. Trimming took off 3 bases at V and 2 bases at J, with 13 bases between the two ends. The CDR3 DNA follows: TGTGCCAGCAGCCATCTACAGGGGAGGCAAGAGACCCAGTACTTC. As protein: CASSHLQGRQETQYF.

The V and J genes are TRBV2 and TRBJ1-5; D call uncertain. Between the trimmed V and J ends, which lost 8 bases and 1 base, there was a span of 18 bases. The CDR3 contains 16 residues. Germline loops: CDR1 SNHLY, CDR2 FYNNEI. DNA for the CDR3: TGTGCCAGCGGACCTTTGGGAGGAGACAGCAATCAGCCCCAGCATTTT. This sequence encodes CASGPLGGDSNQPQHF.

This clone was seen more than once but under ten times. This chain uses TRBV28 with TRBJ2-5; 9 bases match TRBD1. The CDR3 extends over 18 amino acids. V shed 5 bases, J shed 1 base, and the junction held 14 bases outside the gene matches. The V gene's germline CDR1 is MDHEN and CDR2 SYDVKM. CDR3 sequence: CASSPGVLDRGSQETQYF. The DNA of the CDR3 is TGTGCCAGCAGTCCCGGGGTCCTAGACAGGGGGTCCCAAGAGACCCAGTACTTC.

The J gene is TRBJ1-4, the V gene TRBV28; D unclear. Per the germline V gene, CDR1 is MDHEN and CDR2 is SYDVKM. The CDR3 has 16 residues. Trimming removed 6 bases at V and 0 bases at J, with 14 bases between. For the CDR3, the DNA is TGTGCCAGCAGCTTGGGTTGGATAGCAACTAATGAAAAACTGTTTTTT. Its protein product is CASSLGWIATNEKLFF.

The chain employs TRBV11-3 and TRBJ2-2, with D possibly matching TRBD2 (5 bases). Trimming pared 3 bases from V and 4 bases from J, leaving 6 bases between. The CDR3 loop spans 13 amino acids. Germline assignment: CDR1 SGHNT and CDR2 YENEEA. Written as DNA, the CDR3 is TGTGCCAGCAGCTTTAGCGTCACCGGGGAGCTGTTTTTT. Encoded protein: CASSFSVTGELFF. The complete variable domain, with remaining parts taken from reference TRBV11-3 and TRBJ2-2, reads EAGVVQSPRYKIIEKKQPVAFWCNPISGHNTLYWYLQNLGQGPELLIRYENEEAVDDSQLPKDRFSAERLKGVDSTLKIQPAELGDSAVYLCASSFSVTGELFFGEGSRLTVL.

This chain joins TRBV9 and TRBJ2-5; D is perhaps TRBD2 (5 bases). V was cut by 4 bases and J by 1 base, with 11 bases left in between. This CDR3 is built from 14 residues. Germline values: CDR1 SGDLS, CDR2 YYNGEE. The CDR3 sequence is CASSFGLSQETQYF. CDR3 DNA sequence: TGTGCCAGCAGCTTCGGACTGTCCCAAGAGACCCAGTACTTC.

The chain links TRBV30 to TRBJ2-7; D is ambiguous. Trimming pared 5 bases from V and 2 bases from J, leaving 13 bases between. The CDR3 sequence is 13 residues long. Germline CDR1 is GTSNPN and CDR2 is SVGIG (reference sequence). CDR3 loop: CAWDLKKTYEQYF. The CDR3 coding sequence is TGTGCCTGGGACCTTAAAAAAACCTACGAGCAGTACTTC.